This T cell receptor beta chain was sequenced for a study of siplizumab effects on memory and regulatory T cells. Sequenced by immunoSEQ multiplex PCR; TCRdb stores in-frame clones only, minus some. The sample shows 90,000 to 95,000 clones, roughly 93% of them seen only once. This CDR3 has 15 amino acids. V lost 0 bases to trimming and J lost 3 bases; unmatched junction nucleotides: 3. Germline assignment: CDR1 ENHRY and CDR2 SYGVKD. This TCR came from a human donor in good health. Source material: CD8+ T cells sorted from blood. The V call is TRBV10-3, the J call TRBJ2-7, with 9 bases fitting TRBD1. The CDR3 here is CAISESGQGNYEQYF. DNA for the CDR3: TGTGCCATCAGTGAGTCCGGACAGGGGAACTACGAGCAGTACTTC.